The 13 T cell receptor beta chains below were found in one sample sequenced in a study of technical replicates of blood from a handful of donors. Profiling relied on immunoSEQ multiplex PCR, and the TCRdb table lists in-frame clones only, not all of them. The sample carries about 63,000 clones, 70% to 90% recorded once. Sequencing was done on a sample of PBMCs. These receptors all come from a human donor in good health. Some clones in this sample may be carry-over from other donors' samples.

The DNA of the CDR3 is TGTGCCAGTAGTGCGGGACAGGGGGCAGGAAACACCATATATTTT. This translates into CASSAGQGAGNTIYF. V usage is TRBV19 and J usage is TRBJ1-3; TRBD1 matches at 12 bases. J gave up 4 bases and V 5 bases, and 3 bases lay outside the gene matches. CDR3 length: 15 amino acids. CDR1 and CDR2 (germline): LNHDA, SQIVND (reference sequence). The variable domain in full, completed from reference TRBV19 and TRBJ1-3, reads DGGITQSPKYLFRKEGQNVTLSCEQNLNHDAMYWYRQDPGQGLRLIYYSQIVNDFQKGDIAEGYSVSREKKESFPLTVTSAQKNPTAFYLCASSAGQGAGNTIYFGEGSWLTVV.

The chain carries TRBV7-2 and TRBJ1-3; perhaps TRBD1 as D (5 bases). CDR1 and CDR2 from the germline V gene are SGHTA and FQGNSA. This CDR3 contains 14 residues. V was pared by 5 bases and J by 0 bases, with 8 bases between. CDR3 coding DNA: TGTGCCAGCAGCGACAGAGGCTCTGGAAACACCATATATTTT. Protein sequence: CASSDRGSGNTIYF. Based on the CDR3 plus reference TRBV7-2 and TRBJ1-3, the full variable domain is GAGVSQSPSNKVTEKGKDVELRCDPISGHTALYWYRQSLGQGLEFLIYFQGNSAPDKSGLPSDRFSAERTGGSVSTLTIQRTQQEDSAVYLCASSDRGSGNTIYFGEGSWLTVV.

The chain uses TRBV9 and TRBJ2-1, with D tentatively TRBD1 (6 bases). This CDR3 has 14 amino acids. V shed 5 bases and J shed 7 bases, with 16 bases lying between them. Germline V gene data show CDR1 as SGDLS and CDR2 as YYNGEE. CDR3 amino acids: CASSDGTGWNEQFF. As DNA, the CDR3 is TGTGCCAGCAGTGACGGAACAGGGTGGAATGAGCAGTTCTTC.

V gene TRBV5-8 combines with J gene TRBJ1-6, with D possibly matching TRBD1 (6 bases). This CDR3 is 17 amino acids long. CDR1 is SGHTS, CDR2 YDEGEE, per germline. V gave up 1 base and J gave up 0 bases, with 11 bases separating them. The CDR3 loop reads CASSLRTASSYNSPLHF. The CDR3, as DNA: TGTGCCAGCAGCTTGAGGACAGCCAGCTCCTATAATTCACCCCTCCACTTT. Full variable domain (rest looked up from reference TRBV5-8 and TRBJ1-6): EAGVTQSPTHLIKTRGQQATLRCSPISGHTSVYWYQQALGLGLQFLLWYDEGEERNRGNFPPRFSGRQFPNYSSELNVNALELEDSALYLCASSLRTASSYNSPLHFGNGTRLTVT.

The chain couples TRBV6-5 to TRBJ2-2; 7 nucleotides agree with TRBD2. CDR1 is MNHEY and CDR2 is SVGAGI in the germline V gene. The J segment lost 2 bases and the V segment lost 6 bases, leaving 6 bases of the junction unmatched. This CDR3 spans 15 amino acids. CDR3 region: CASRTAGLNTGELFF. CDR3 coding DNA: TGTGCCAGCAGGACGGCGGGACTAAACACCGGGGAGCTGTTTTTT.

This clone has a single count. The chain recombines TRBV5-6 with TRBJ2-5; TRBD2 matches 9 bases. Looked up from germline, CDR1 is SGHDT and CDR2 is YYEEEE. The J segment lost 1 base and the V segment lost 3 bases, leaving 1 base of the junction unmatched. The length of the CDR3 is 14 residues. The CDR3 nucleotides read TGTGCCAGCAGCTGGACTAGCGCCCAAGAGACCCAGTACTTC. It encodes CASSWTSAQETQYF.

This rearrangement joins TRBV4-1 to TRBJ1-2; TRBD1 matches at 8 bases. The J segment lost 5 bases and the V segment lost 4 bases, leaving 12 bases of the junction unmatched. CDR1 is MGHRA, CDR2 YSYEKL, per germline. CDR3 size: 16 residues. CDR3 bases: TGCGCCAGCAGCCCTCCGGGACAGGCAGGCGGATATGGCTACACCTTC. This gives the protein CASSPPGQAGGYGYTF.

V is TRBV10-3 and J is TRBJ1-2; maybe TRBD1 (5 bases). Trimming left V 4 bases short and J 4 bases short, with 13 bases between. CDR3 size: 14 residues. CDR1 is ENHRY and CDR2 is SYGVKD in the germline V gene. For the CDR3, the DNA is TGTGCCATCAGTGGCTCGGAGACAGCCTATGGCTACACCTTC. It translates to CAISGSETAYGYTF.

The rearrangement uses TRBV6-4 and TRBJ1-6; D perhaps matches TRBD1 (6 bases). The CDR3 contains 12 residues. Germline CDR1 reads MRHNA; CDR2 reads SNTAGT. V was shortened by 5 bases and J by 14 bases, with 13 bases between the two germline ends. CDR3 coding DNA: TGTGCCAGCAGTATAGATGGGACAACCCTCCACTTT. Its translation is CASSIDGTTLHF.

This chain connects TRBV7-2 to TRBJ2-5, with TRBD1 identical over 8 bases. The germline gives CDR1 SGHTA, CDR2 FQGNSA. Trimming at V came to 5 bases and at J to 5 bases, leaving 10 bases not matched to a gene. This CDR3 is 15 amino acids long. The CDR3, as DNA: TGTGCCAGCAGCGTGCGACAGGGGATCTACGAGACCCAGTACTTC. This translates into CASSVRQGIYETQYF.

V is TRBV9 and J is TRBJ1-2; 9 bases line up with TRBD1. The CDR3 is 15 residues long. CDR1 is SGDLS, CDR2 YYNGEE, per germline. J was trimmed by 4 bases and V by 3 bases; bases with no gene match: 7. The CDR3 is CASSEGTGFAYGYTF. In DNA form, the CDR3 reads TGTGCCAGCAGCGAAGGGACAGGGTTCGCCTATGGCTACACCTTC.

The rearrangement joins TRBV19 to TRBJ2-3, with 10 nucleotides matching TRBD2. From germline, CDR1 is LNHDA and CDR2 SQIVND (reference sequence). The CDR3 runs 16 residues. V shed 7 bases and J 4 bases; nucleotides not matched to a gene: 11. The CDR3 loop is CASKTTGTSVSDTQYF. As DNA, the CDR3 is TGTGCCAGTAAGACAACCGGGACTAGCGTCTCAGATACGCAGTATTTT.

This chain joins TRBV9 and TRBJ1-6; D perhaps matches TRBD1 (5 bases). The CDR3 is 17 amino acids. Germline CDR1 SGDLS, CDR2 YYNGEE. V gave up 5 bases and J gave up 1 base, with 16 bases separating them. CDR3 region: CASSRIQDRSYNSPLHF. Here the CDR3 DNA reads TGTGCCAGCAGTCGAATACAGGACCGGTCCTATAATTCACCCCTCCACTTT.